This is a list of T cell receptor beta chains from one sample in a study of blood T cell repertoires in COVID-19. Assay used: immunoSEQ multiplex PCR; TCRdb lists only in-frame clones, some missing. This sample has approximately 310,000 clones, with around nine tenths found just once. The specimen was peripheral blood. The receptors derive from a man in his forties or fifties with active or convalescent COVID-19. Both conserved end residues are part of each CDR3. A D gene is named only where the DNA matches it firmly. The size field is filled for only some rows; it gives once, few, many or a size class.

d_call cdr3_length clone_size j_call v_call cdr3_aa cdr3_nt
NA 16 NA TRBJ1-1 TRBV29-1 CSVGLKGSGKATEAFF TGCAGCGTTGGATTAAAGGGGTCTGGTAAGGCCACTGAAGCTTTCTTT
TRBD1 18 NA TRBJ1-5 TRBV18 CASSPPTQGAMGNQPQHF TGTGCCAGCTCACCACCAACTCAGGGGGCTATGGGCAATCAGCCCCAGCATTTT
TRBD1 17 once TRBJ2-5 TRBV7-9 CASSLTPGQEGFETQYF TGTGCCAGCAGCTTAACCCCGGGACAGGAGGGATTTGAGACCCAGTACTTC
NA 18 NA TRBJ1-4 TRBV19 CASSPRGRRLATNEKLFF TGTGCCAGTAGTCCCAGGGGCCGGAGACTTGCAACTAATGAAAAACTGTTTTTT
TRBD2 16 NA TRBJ2-1 TRBV3-1/TRBV3-2 CASSPYSGYSYNEQFF TGTGCCAGCAGCCCCTATAGCGGGTACTCCTACAATGAGCAGTTCTTC
TRBD2 15 NA TRBJ2-3 TRBV6-5 CASRRLAGTTDTQYF TGTGCCAGCAGGAGACTAGCGGGAACCACAGATACGCAGTATTTT
TRBD1 15 once TRBJ2-5 TRBV4-3 CASSLGTGEQETQYF TGCGCCAGCAGCCTAGGGACAGGCGAACAAGAGACCCAGTACTTC
NA 13 NA TRBJ1-1 TRBV30 CAWKTGGGVSAFF TGTGCCTGGAAGACGGGAGGGGGAGTGAGTGCTTTCTTT
TRBD2 13 NA TRBJ2-7 TRBV9 CASSEAGAYEQYF TGTGCCAGCAGCGAAGCGGGGGCATACGAGCAGTACTTC
NA 12 NA TRBJ1-1 TRBV5-3 CARSLCRAEAFF TGTGCCAGAAGCTTGTGCAGGGCTGAAGCTTTCTTT
TRBD2 15 NA TRBJ2-1 TRBV28 CASSAGGPPNNEQFF TGTGCCAGCAGCGCGGGGGGGCCACCAAACAATGAGCAGTTCTTC
NA 14 many TRBJ1-1 TRBV18 CASSPGLVNTEAFF TGTGCCAGCTCACCAGGGCTGGTGAACACTGAAGCTTTCTTT
NA 14 NA TRBJ2-2 TRBV2 CASRRTENTGELFF TGTGCCAGCAGGAGGACAGAAAACACCGGGGAGCTGTTTTTT
TRBD1 17 NA TRBJ2-1 TRBV18 CASSPTGTGGTYNEQFF TGTGCCAGCTCACCAACAGGGACAGGGGGCACCTACAATGAGCAGTTCTTC
NA 14 NA TRBJ2-7 TRBV28 CASSSGRVGYEQYF TGTGCCAGCAGTTCCGGCAGGGTAGGATACGAGCAGTACTTC
NA 13 NA TRBJ2-3 TRBV19 CASSIVAADTQYF TGTGCCAGTAGTATAGTGGCCGCAGATACGCAGTATTTT